This entry concerns a single TCR beta chain. Its antigen is not known. The protocol was immunoSEQ multiplex PCR, while the TCRdb copy is restricted to in-frame clones and leaves out a portion. In the table there are some 45,000 clones, about 88% of which are singletons. The record originates from a study of ipilimumab plus nivolumab after autologous stem cell transplantation. Starting 14 to 28 days after autologous transplant, ipilimumab 1 mg/kg was given. Trimming cost V 1 base and J 0 bases, with 11 bases left between them. Germline assignment: CDR1 SGDLS and CDR2 YYNGEE. The CDR3 runs to 16 residues. General study findings and limits: TCR repertoire, Treg phenotype and gut microbiota reportedly support more study of this approach.

The chain links TRBV9 to TRBJ2-1, with D hard to call. This clonotype was sampled from a male donor with multiple myeloma. The sequenced sample was PBMCs, obtained in a trial of ipilimumab plus nivolumab as post-transplant consolidation. The CDR3 protein is CASSVSASSSYNEQFF. The CDR3 DNA follows: TGTGCCAGCAGCGTATCGGCGTCGAGCTCCTACAATGAGCAGTTCTTC. The complete variable domain, with remaining parts taken from reference TRBV9 and TRBJ2-1, reads DSGVTQTPKHLITATGQRVTLRCSPRSGDLSVYWYQQSLDQGLQFLIQYYNGEERAKGNILERFSAQQFPDLHSELNLSSLELGDSALYFCASSVSASSSYNEQFFGPGTRLTVL.